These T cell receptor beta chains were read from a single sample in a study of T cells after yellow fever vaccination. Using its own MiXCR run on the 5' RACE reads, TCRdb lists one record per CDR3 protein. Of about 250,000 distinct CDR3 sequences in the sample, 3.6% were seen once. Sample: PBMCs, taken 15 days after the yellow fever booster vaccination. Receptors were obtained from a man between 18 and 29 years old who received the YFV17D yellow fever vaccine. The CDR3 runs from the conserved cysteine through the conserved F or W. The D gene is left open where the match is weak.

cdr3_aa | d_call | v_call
CAWSSGTGNRQPQHF | TRBD1 | TRBV30
CASSRNAPPYNEQFF | . | TRBV7-3
CASSYSGGLDTEAFF | TRBD1 | TRBV6-6
CASSMGAMAGQETQYF | . | TRBV5-1
CSASPLADTQYF | . | TRBV20-1
CAIRADRNQPQHF | . | TRBV10-3
CASSEMDSETGQPQHF | . | TRBV25-1
CASKDYRDSHEQYF | . | TRBV4-1
CSARLANGNTEAFF | . | TRBV20-1
CASSLVDRQASSGANVLTF | . | TRBV7-2
CASSLVSGDRPSGNTIYF | . | TRBV5-4
CASSFQAVTMLETQYF | . | TRBV7-2
CASSYLSNQPQHF | . | TRBV7-9
CASSLDGPPITEAFF | . | TRBV5-1
CASSQDWWTPNTEAFF | . | TRBV4-3
CASNGFGEETQYF | . | TRBV6-2/TRBV6-3
CATSRDQRGGAAKNIQYF | TRBD1 | TRBV15
CASSTPGGRGRGQETQYF | . | TRBV7-6
CASSPIVASGGETQYF | TRBD2 | TRBV18
CASSLAGGPSLYGYTF | . | TRBV12-3/TRBV12-4
CASAARDRLQETQYF | TRBD1 | TRBV12-3/TRBV12-4
CASSLGQAINQPQHF | . | TRBV5-5
CASSPMTGDNSPLHF | TRBD1 | TRBV18
CASSSSDRGNTEAFF | TRBD1 | TRBV5-4
CSVEGRGEQFF | . | TRBV29-1
CASRGTGNTEAFF | . | TRBV7-2